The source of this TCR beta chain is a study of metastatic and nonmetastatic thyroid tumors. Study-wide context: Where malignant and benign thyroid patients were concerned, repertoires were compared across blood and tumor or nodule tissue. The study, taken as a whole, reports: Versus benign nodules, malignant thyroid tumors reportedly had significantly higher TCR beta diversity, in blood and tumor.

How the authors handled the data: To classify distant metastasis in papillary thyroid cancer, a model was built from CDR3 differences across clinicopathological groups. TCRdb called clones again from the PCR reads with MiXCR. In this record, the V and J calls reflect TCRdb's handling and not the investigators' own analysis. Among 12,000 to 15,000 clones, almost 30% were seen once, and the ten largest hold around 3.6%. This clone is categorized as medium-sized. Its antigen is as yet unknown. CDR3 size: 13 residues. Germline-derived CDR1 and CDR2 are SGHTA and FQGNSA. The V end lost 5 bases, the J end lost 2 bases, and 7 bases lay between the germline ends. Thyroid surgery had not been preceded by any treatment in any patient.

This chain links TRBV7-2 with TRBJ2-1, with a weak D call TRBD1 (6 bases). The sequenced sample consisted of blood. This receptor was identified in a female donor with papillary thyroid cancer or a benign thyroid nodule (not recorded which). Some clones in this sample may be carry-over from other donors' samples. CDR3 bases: TGTGCCAGCAGCAGGGACACCTACAATGAGCAGTTCTTC. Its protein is CASSRDTYNEQFF. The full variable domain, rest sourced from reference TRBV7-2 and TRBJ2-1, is GAGVSQSPSNKVTEKGKDVELRCDPISGHTALYWYRQSLGQGLEFLIYFQGNSAPDKSGLPSDRFSAERTGGSVSTLTIQRTQQEDSAVYLCASSRDTYNEQFFGPGTRLTVL.